Listed here are 21 T cell receptor beta chains from one sample, sequenced in a study of cytomegalovirus exposure and HLA in healthy donors. PCR used 60 Vbeta primers and 13 Jbeta primers. Assay used: immunoSEQ multiplex PCR; TCRdb lists only in-frame clones, some missing. Seen here are about 200,000 clones, 60% to 85% observed once, and the top ten hold around 1.4%. The sample taken for sequencing was PBMCs. Receptor source: a girl aged 5 to 17 in good health and CMV-seropositive.

Notes on this clone: Its ends do not fully match the called genes, so a read error is possible. The chain joins TRBV11-2 to TRBJ2-2; 10 positions agree with TRBD2. Germline V gene data show CDR1 as SGHAT and CDR2 as FQNNGV. CDR3 size: 15 residues. The CDR3 region has the DNA TGTGCCAGCAGTTTAGCGGGGGGCTACACCGGGGAGCTGTTTTTT. It is translated as CASSLAGGYTGELFF. The entire variable domain, with the rest obtained from reference TRBV11-2 and TRBJ2-2, is as follows: EAGVAQSPRYKIIEKRQSVAFWCNPISGHATLYWYQQILGQGPKLLIQFQNNGVVDDSQLPKDRFSAERLKGVDSTLKIQPAKLEDSAVYLCASSLAGGYTGELFFGEGSRLTVL.

This rearrangement joins TRBV27 to TRBJ2-7; D possibly corresponds to TRBD1 (6 bases). V was trimmed by 2 bases and J by 2 bases, leaving 25 bases between them. Germline V gene lookup returns CDR1 MNHEY and CDR2 SMNVEV (reference sequence). The length of the CDR3 is 19 residues. CDR3 region: CASSLRGGRDVKKTYEQYF. The DNA of the CDR3 is TGTGCCAGCAGTTTAAGAGGGGGACGGGACGTCAAAAAAACCTACGAGCAGTACTTC.

The V call is TRBV6-5, the J call TRBJ2-2; 7 nucleotides align to TRBD1. The CDR3 has 15 amino acids. The germline CDR1 and CDR2 sequences are MNHEY and SVGAGI. The V gene end was trimmed by 2 bases and the J gene end by 4 bases; junction bases not matched to a gene: 4. CDR3 coding DNA: TGTGCCAGCAGTTACAGGGGGCGGATCACCGGGGAGCTGTTTTTT. Amino acids: CASSYRGRITGELFF.

The chain recombines TRBV6-5 with TRBJ1-2; D might be TRBD1 (5 bases). Trimming took off 2 bases at V and 0 bases at J, with 7 bases between the two ends. The CDR3 has 14 amino acids. Germline CDR1 reads MNHEY; CDR2 reads SVGAGI. The CDR3, as DNA: TGTGCCAGCAGTTACGACAGATCTAACTATGGCTACACCTTC. Its translation is CASSYDRSNYGYTF.

The CDR3 bases are TGTGCCAGCAGCTCGACCTGGGACAGGGGCAATCAGCCCCAGCATTTT. Translation gives CASSSTWDRGNQPQHF. This rearrangement joins TRBV11-2 to TRBJ1-5; 9 nucleotides line up with TRBD1. This CDR3 has 16 residues. V lost 4 bases and J lost 2; bases outside the gene matches: 6. Germline V CDR1 and CDR2: SGHAT, FQNNGV. Combining the CDR3 with reference TRBV11-2 and TRBJ1-5 gives the whole variable domain EAGVAQSPRYKIIEKRQSVAFWCNPISGHATLYWYQQILGQGPKLLIQFQNNGVVDDSQLPKDRFSAERLKGVDSTLKIQPAKLEDSAVYLCASSSTWDRGNQPQHFGDGTRLSIL.

The chain has TRBV7-2 and TRBJ2-5, with a possible D match to TRBD2 (7 bases). CDR3 length equals 16 residues. V was cut by 5 bases and J by 4 bases, with 20 bases left in between. In germline, CDR1 is SGHTA, CDR2 FQGNSA. The CDR3 sequence is CASSPRAGEGRETQYF. The CDR3 DNA reads TGTGCCAGCAGCCCCCGGGCAGGGGAGGGACGAGAGACCCAGTACTTC. Full variable domain (remainder filled in from reference TRBV7-2 and TRBJ2-5): GAGVSQSPSNKVTEKGKDVELRCDPISGHTALYWYRQSLGQGLEFLIYFQGNSAPDKSGLPSDRFSAERTGGSVSTLTIQRTQQEDSAVYLCASSPRAGEGRETQYFGPGTRLLVL.

The chain has TRBV6-4 and TRBJ2-1, with D uncertain. The V end was cut by 3 bases, the J end by 6 bases, with 12 bases between. The CDR3 runs to 14 residues. Germline assignment: CDR1 MRHNA and CDR2 SNTAGT. The CDR3 DNA reads as TGTGCCAGCAGTGAAGAAGAAGCTCCCAATGAGCAGTTCTTC. Its translation: CASSEEEAPNEQFF.

The chain combines TRBV7-2 with TRBJ2-2; D gene unclear. Germline V gene sequence: CDR1 SGHTA, CDR2 FQGNSA. The CDR3 has 13 residues. V was clipped by 3 bases and J by 6 bases, with 8 bases between them. Written as DNA, the CDR3 is TGTGCCAGCAGCTTCAGTTTGCCCGGGGAGCTGTTTTTT. Amino acids: CASSFSLPGELFF.

This rearrangement joins TRBV6-6 to TRBJ2-1, with 7 bases aligning to TRBD2. V lost 6 bases, J lost 7 bases, and 3 bases stayed unmatched. Germline V gives CDR1 MNHNY, CDR2 SVGAGI (reference sequence). This CDR3 is built from 12 residues. This CDR3 is CASRGGGNEQFF. In DNA, the CDR3 is TGTGCCAGCAGGGGGGGAGGGAATGAGCAGTTCTTC.

The V gene is TRBV6-5, the J gene TRBJ1-1; no definite D call. This CDR3 is 12 amino acids long. CDR1 and CDR2 (germline): MNHEY, SVGAGI. The ends were cut back, 6 bases at V and 4 bases at J, with 9 bases in the middle. The CDR3 sequence: CASRSVRTEAFF. The CDR3 nucleotides read TGTGCCAGCAGGTCCGTCCGCACTGAAGCTTTCTTT.

V and J are TRBV7-2 and TRBJ2-3; tentatively, D is TRBD2 (6 bases). The germline V gene has CDR1 SGHTA and CDR2 FQGNSA. The CDR3 consists of 17 residues. The V end lost 0 bases, the J end lost 1 base, and 14 bases lay between the germline ends. The CDR3 nucleotides read TGTGCCAGCAGCTTAGCGGCAGGAGGGCGGGGCACAGATACGCAGTATTTT. This codes for CASSLAAGGRGTDTQYF.

The chain has TRBV5-1 and TRBJ2-7; D remains ambiguous. V gave up 0 bases and J gave up 3 bases, with 7 bases separating them. The CDR3 covers 13 residues. Germline V gene data show CDR1 as SGHRS and CDR2 as YFSETQ. CDR3: CASSLAEFYEQYF. CDR3 sequence (DNA): TGCGCCAGCAGCTTGGCTGAGTTCTACGAGCAGTACTTC.

This chain uses TRBV13 with TRBJ1-5; the D gene is possibly TRBD1 (5 bases). The CDR3 totals 18 residues. V was trimmed by 5 bases and J by 2 bases, leaving 22 bases between them. CDR1 and CDR2 from the germline V gene are PRHDT and FYEKMQ (reference sequence). CDR3 sequence (DNA): TGTGCCAGCAGCCACCGCGGGGGGGGGATCTTGCGCAATCAGCCCCAGCATTTT. Protein product: CASSHRGGGILRNQPQHF.

Comments on this clone: Other DNA sequences in the same sample also yield this CDR3. The chain links TRBV11-3 to TRBJ2-6, with D unclear. Between the trimmed V and J ends, which lost 4 bases and 4 bases, there was a span of 11 bases. CDR3 length: 15 amino acids. From germline, CDR1 is SGHNT and CDR2 YENEEA. In DNA form, the CDR3 reads TGTGCCAGCAGCTCCCAGTCCTCCGGGGCCAACGTCCTGACTTTC. Translation: CASSSQSSGANVLTF.

V usage is TRBV11-3 and J usage is TRBJ2-5; TRBD2 is a possible D gene (6 bases). The CDR3 has 13 residues. Germline CDR1 and CDR2: SGHNT and YENEEA. Between the trimmed V and J ends, which lost 2 bases and 5 bases, there was a span of 9 bases. In DNA form, the CDR3 reads TGTGCCAGCAGCTTATTTGGGGGGGAGACCCAGTACTTC. Its translation is CASSLFGGETQYF.

The chain has TRBV10-2 and TRBJ1-5, with D tentatively TRBD1 (6 bases). V lost 6 bases and J lost 2, with 14 bases in between. There are 15 residues in the CDR3. Germline CDR1 WSHSY, CDR2 SAAADI. The CDR3: CASSGVRGGNQPQHF. CDR3 in DNA: TGCGCCAGCAGCGGGGTCAGGGGAGGCAATCAGCCCCAGCATTTT.

The chain recombines TRBV5-5 with TRBJ1-4, with 7 nucleotides matching TRBD1. Germline assignment: CDR1 SGHKS and CDR2 YYEKEE (reference sequence). The CDR3 is 15 amino acids. Losses at the gene ends were 4 bases for V and 2 bases for J; bases not matched to a gene: 5. CDR3 in DNA: TGTGCCAGCAGCAGACCCAGGGGGACTAATGAAAAACTGTTTTTT. Amino acids: CASSRPRGTNEKLFF.

The chain carries TRBV7-2 and TRBJ2-5, with TRBD2 matching over 11 bases. Unmatched junction bases numbered 8, after V lost 3 bases and J lost 5 bases. Germline V gene sequence: CDR1 SGHTA, CDR2 FQGNSA. This CDR3 comprises 16 residues. CDR3 sequence: CASSFYTSGGLETQYF. DNA of the CDR3: TGTGCCAGCAGCTTCTACACTAGCGGGGGTCTGGAGACCCAGTACTTC. Full variable domain (remainder filled in from reference TRBV7-2 and TRBJ2-5): GAGVSQSPSNKVTEKGKDVELRCDPISGHTALYWYRQSLGQGLEFLIYFQGNSAPDKSGLPSDRFSAERTGGSVSTLTIQRTQQEDSAVYLCASSFYTSGGLETQYFGPGTRLLVL.

V usage is TRBV19 and J usage is TRBJ1-5; 7 nucleotides align to TRBD1. This CDR3 region has 15 residues. The V gene end was trimmed by 7 bases and the J gene end by 2 bases; junction bases not matched to a gene: 8. CDR1 is LNHDA and CDR2 is SQIVND in the germline V gene (reference sequence). The CDR3 nucleotides are TGTGCCAGTACCTCGACAGGGCTGGGCAATCAGCCCCAGCATTTT. Translation: CASTSTGLGNQPQHF.

The rearrangement joins TRBV29-1 to TRBJ1-4; possible D gene TRBD1, 6 bases. Germline V gives CDR1 SQVTM, CDR2 ANQGSEA. V was shortened by 6 bases and J by 3 bases, with 11 bases between the two germline ends. The CDR3 loop spans 13 amino acids. The CDR3 reads CSVGQPSNEKLFF. DNA of the CDR3: TGCAGCGTCGGACAGCCCTCTAATGAAAAACTGTTTTTT.

This rearrangement joins TRBV14 to TRBJ2-7; D uncertain. The germline V and J ends were trimmed by 0 bases and 9 bases, with 12 bases remaining between them. CDR3 length: 13 residues. CDR1 is SGHDN and CDR2 is FVKESK in the germline V gene. The CDR3 loop is CASSQDRVLGQYF. In DNA, the CDR3 is TGTGCCAGCAGCCAAGACCGGGTTTTAGGGCAGTACTTC.